The rows below give T cell receptor beta chains drawn from one sample of a study of blood T cells in healthy people across ages. MiXCR, run by TCRdb on the 5' RACE reads, gives a single entry per CDR3 protein. The data contain over 700,000 distinct CDR3 sequences, roughly 53% of them seen just once; the ten biggest clones take up approximately 40%. The sample consisted of blood. Receptors were obtained from a man aged 80 or over in good health. The CDR3 runs from the conserved cysteine through the conserved F or W.

j_call v_call cdr3_aa
TRBJ2-5 TRBV11-3 CASSQQDGEQYF
- TRBV5-4 CASSLDGSDDEQYF
TRBJ2-2 TRBV20-1 CSARASGVESGELFF
TRBJ2-6 TRBV3-1 CASSQSRTGGSGANVLTF
- TRBV28 CASLGRNEQYF
TRBJ2-3 TRBV10-3 CAISGTLRGDTQYF
TRBJ2-7 TRBV7-9 CASSLDGRPLSYEQYF
TRBJ2-2 TRBV5-1 CASSRQRGQNTGELFF
TRBJ2-3 TRBV20-1 CSASGTSGRRQQYF
TRBJ2-2 TRBV24-1 CATSEISGAPGELFF
TRBJ2-7 TRBV7-6 CASSNRVGPYEQYF
TRBJ2-7 TRBV18 CASSPRQGSSYEQYF
TRBJ1-5 TRBV20-1 CSARDPPLGHF
TRBJ2-7 TRBV20-1 CSARSHSLYEQYF